This T cell receptor (beta chain) was sequenced in a study of cytomegalovirus exposure and HLA in healthy donors. The germline gives CDR1 LGHNT, CDR2 FRNRAP. V lost 3 bases and J lost 5, with 13 bases in between. The CDR3 length is 14 residues. Primers included in the PCR were 60 Vbeta and 13 Jbeta primers. The repertoire was sequenced with immunoSEQ multiplex PCR; TCRdb's copy has only in-frame clones and lacks some. This table has 95,000 to 120,000 clones, about 68% appearing once. The sample consisted of PBMCs. The rearrangement links TRBV12-5 to TRBJ2-5, with D tentatively TRBD2 (5 bases). This TCR was recovered from a woman aged 40 to 55 in good health and CMV-seropositive. CDR3 residues: CASGFNPPGETQYF. The CDR3 region has the DNA TGTGCTAGTGGTTTTAACCCGCCGGGGGAGACCCAGTACTTC.